One and the same sample provided the 17 T cell receptor beta chains below, sequenced in a study of coeliac disease. Antigens of these TCRs are unknown. Using immunoSEQ multiplex PCR, the repertoire was profiled, and TCRdb retains in-frame clones only, with some absent. The data show approximately 3,000 clones, with more than 50% seen just once and about 9.4% held by the top ten. The study, taken as a whole, reports: Control samples showed higher TRB and TRG clonality than intraepithelial and lamina propria samples in active celiac disease.

Input material: intraepithelial lymphocytes from the gut. Receptors were obtained from a man aged 45-65 years with active celiac disease.

This clone was picked up a small number of times. The chain joins TRBV7-8 to TRBJ1-5; D might be TRBD1 (6 bases). Trimming shortened V by 4 bases and J by 1 base, and 11 bases separated the two germline ends. The length of the CDR3 is 15 residues. Germline V CDR1 and CDR2: SGHVS, FQNEAQ. CDR3 bases: TGTGCCAGCAGCTCACAGGGCGGAAGCAATCAGCCCCAGCATTTT. It translates to CASSSQGGSNQPQHF.

V gene TRBV21-1 combines with J gene TRBJ2-1; whether TRBD2, the table's D call, matches the DNA was not checked. TRBV21-1 is a pseudogene. The CDR3 loop spans 15 amino acids. CDR3 in amino acids: CASRPGLAPYNEQFF. CDR3 coding DNA: TGTGCCAGCAGACCGGGACTAGCGCCCTACAATGAGCAGTTCTTC.

This clone was counted a few times. This chain uses TRBV2 with TRBJ1-2; 8 positions agree with TRBD1. V was clipped by 3 bases and J by 8 bases; unmatched bases: 2. The CDR3 sequence is 12 residues long. Per the germline V gene, CDR1 is SNHLY and CDR2 is FYNNEI. The chain's CDR3 is CASSDRGQGYTF. As DNA, the CDR3 is TGTGCCAGCAGTGACAGGGGGCAAGGCTACACCTTC.

This sequence joins TRBV4-1 and TRBJ1-1, with a weak D call TRBD1 (5 bases). The CDR3 has 16 amino acids. V lost 3 bases, J lost 5 bases, and 19 bases lay in between. Germline CDR1 MGHRA, CDR2 YSYEKL. The CDR3 region is CASSQGGQREGTEAFF. CDR3 DNA: TGCGCCAGCAGCCAGGGAGGCCAGAGGGAGGGGACTGAAGCTTTCTTT.

V is TRBV7-9 and J is TRBJ2-1; 10 bases match TRBD2. This CDR3 comprises 16 residues. Germline trimming cut 4 bases from V and 1 base from J; bases unmatched to any gene: 4. Germline-derived CDR1 and CDR2 are SEHNR and FQNEAQ (reference sequence). The CDR3 loop is CASSSPSGSSYNEQFF. Written as DNA, the CDR3 is TGTGCCAGCAGCTCCCCTAGCGGGAGTTCCTACAATGAGCAGTTCTTC.

The chain is built from TRBV6-9 and TRBJ2-7; TRBD2 is a possible D gene (6 bases). CDR1 is MNHGY, CDR2 SVAAGI, per germline. CDR3 length: 14 residues. V gave up 5 bases and J gave up 3 bases, with 14 bases separating them. The CDR3 region has the DNA TGTGCCAGCAGTCAAGGGACTCTCAACTACGAGCAGTACTTC. Amino acid sequence: CASSQGTLNYEQYF.

V and J are TRBV7-9 and TRBJ2-2; 8 positions agree with TRBD1. Germline trimming cut 5 bases from V and 0 bases from J; bases unmatched to any gene: 5. The CDR3 sequence is 16 residues long. Germline values: CDR1 SEHNR, CDR2 FQNEAQ (reference sequence). CDR3 in amino acids: CASSPPTGANTGELFF. CDR3 bases: TGTGCCAGCAGCCCCCCGACAGGGGCGAACACCGGGGAGCTGTTTTTT. The variable domain in full, with the rest retrieved from reference TRBV7-9 and TRBJ2-2, is DTGVSQNPRHKITKRGQNVTFRCDPISEHNRLYWYRQTLGQGPEFLTYFQNEAQLEKSRLLSDRFSAERPKGSFSTLEIQRTEQGDSAMYLCASSPPTGANTGELFFGEGSRLTVL.

This clone rates as large (0.1 to 1%). This chain joins TRBV11-2 and TRBJ2-1; D remains ambiguous. The length of the CDR3 is 13 residues. Germline CDR1 is SGHAT and CDR2 is FQNNGV. V was shortened by 6 bases and J by 8 bases, with 14 bases between the two germline ends. CDR3 residues: CASRFWFEDEQFF. Written as DNA, the CDR3 is TGTGCCAGCAGATTTTGGTTTGAGGATGAGCAGTTCTTC.

This clone was detected only a few times. The chain has TRBV5-1 and TRBJ2-3, with 12 bases matching TRBD2. The CDR3 extends over 17 amino acids. Germline trimming cut 5 bases from V and 5 bases from J; bases unmatched to any gene: 12. Germline V lookup: CDR1 SGHRS, CDR2 YFSETQ. The CDR3 coding sequence is TGCGCCAGCAGTCCGGGACTAGCGGGTTCTCTGGAAGATACGCAGTATTTT. This sequence encodes CASSPGLAGSLEDTQYF.

The genes are TRBV29-1 and TRBJ1-1; the D gene is possibly TRBD1 (5 bases). Germline-derived CDR1 and CDR2 are SQVTM and ANQGSEA. Trimming stripped 7 bases from V and 6 bases from J, with 15 bases between. There are 12 residues in the CDR3. CDR3: CSAGRGEAEAFF. CDR3 bases: TGCAGCGCAGGGAGGGGCGAGGCTGAAGCTTTCTTT.

The rearrangement uses TRBV7-8 and TRBJ2-7; 9 bases are a match to TRBD1. This CDR3 spans 16 amino acids. CDR1 and CDR2 (germline): SGHVS, FQNEAQ. The ends lost 2 bases at V and 1 base at J; junction bases unmatched: 6. The CDR3 DNA reads as TGTGCCAGCAGCTTACGTGTGACAGGGGGATCCTACGAGCAGTACTTC. Its protein product is CASSLRVTGGSYEQYF. The full variable domain, with the rest looked up from reference TRBV7-8 and TRBJ2-7, is GAGVSQSPRYKVAKRGQDVALRCDPISGHVSLFWYQQALGQGPEFLTYFQNEAQLDKSGLPSDRFFAERPEGSVSTLKIQRTQQEDSAVYLCASSLRVTGGSYEQYFGPGTRLTVT.

The V call is TRBV4-1, the J call TRBJ2-1; the match to TRBD1 covers 7 bases. The CDR3 spans 18 residues. V shed 5 bases, J shed 0 bases, and the junction held 13 bases outside the gene matches. The germline V gene has CDR1 MGHRA and CDR2 YSYEKL. The CDR3 here is CASSYRTGLPSSYNEQFF. CDR3 nucleotides: TGCGCCAGCAGCTACCGGACAGGCCTCCCGAGCTCCTACAATGAGCAGTTCTTC.

The J gene is TRBJ2-2, the V gene TRBV5-1, with 8 bases that match TRBD2. Germline CDR1 SGHRS, CDR2 YFSETQ. CDR3 length: 15 residues. Trimming cost V 3 bases and J 0 bases; bases outside gene matches: 1. For the CDR3, the DNA is TGCGCCAGCAGCTGGGGACTAGCGAACACCGGGGAGCTGTTTTTT. Translation gives CASSWGLANTGELFF.

The V gene is TRBV27, the J gene TRBJ2-2; D is ambiguous. The CDR3 spans 14 residues. The germline V gene has CDR1 MNHEY and CDR2 SMNVEV (reference sequence). Between the trimmed V and J ends, which lost 3 bases and 0 bases, there was a span of 5 bases. CDR3 nucleotide sequence: TGTGCCAGCAGTTTGGCGGCGAACACCGGGGAGCTGTTTTTT. Translated, it gives CASSLAANTGELFF.

V is TRBV2 and J is TRBJ1-2; D possibly corresponds to TRBD1 (5 bases). Trimming removed 6 bases from V and 3 bases from J, with 17 bases in between. The CDR3 runs to 15 residues. Germline V CDR1 and CDR2: SNHLY, FYNNEI. The CDR3 DNA follows: TGTGCCAGCAGCCCCATCGGGGGTTACGACTATGGCTACACCTTC. Amino acids: CASSPIGGYDYGYTF.

This clone was detected only a few times. V and J are TRBV19 and TRBJ2-3; maybe TRBD1 (5 bases). The germline V and J ends were trimmed by 4 bases and 1 base, with 12 bases remaining between them. Germline values: CDR1 LNHDA, CDR2 SQIVND (reference sequence). The CDR3 spans 15 residues. CDR3 amino acids: CASSTGIRGTDTQYF. CDR3 nucleotide sequence: TGTGCCAGTAGTACAGGGATTCGAGGCACAGATACGCAGTATTTT.

This sequence joins TRBV27 and TRBJ1-4; unclear D gene. There are 16 residues in the CDR3. Trimming left V 1 base short and J 1 base short, with 10 bases between. From germline, CDR1 is MNHEY and CDR2 SMNVEV (reference sequence). The CDR3 nucleotides read TGTGCCAGCAGTTTATTCCATCCGGGAACTAATGAAAAACTGTTTTTT. Translating gives CASSLFHPGTNEKLFF.